These 25 T cell receptor beta chains originate from one sample sequenced in a study of cytomegalovirus exposure and HLA in healthy donors. The PCR had 60 Vbeta and 13 Jbeta primers. Here immunoSEQ multiplex PCR was the method, and the copy in TCRdb shows in-frame clones only, minus some. Of around 80,000 clones in the sample, around 60% were seen once. The sequenced sample was PBMCs. Source of these receptors: a male donor in good health and CMV-seropositive.

This clone has only one observation. The chain links TRBV9 to TRBJ2-7; the D gene is possibly TRBD2 (6 bases). This CDR3 region has 16 residues. The V and J ends lost 0 bases and 7 bases respectively, with 20 bases between them. Germline loops: CDR1 SGDLS, CDR2 YYNGEE. For the CDR3, the DNA is TGTGCCAGCAGCGTAGACACAACAAGGAGGGTAGGGGAGCAGTACTTC. This sequence encodes CASSVDTTRRVGEQYF.

The chain's CDR3 is CATSRDVRLAGGMEQFF. The CDR3 DNA reads TGTGCCACCAGCAGAGATGTCAGACTAGCGGGAGGTATGGAGCAGTTCTTC. This chain connects TRBV15 to TRBJ2-1, with TRBD2 identical over 13 bases. From germline, CDR1 is LNHNV and CDR2 YYDKDF (reference sequence). V shed 0 bases and J 10 bases; nucleotides not matched to a gene: 9. The CDR3 runs 17 residues.

The rearrangement joins TRBV29-1 to TRBJ1-2; D not certain. Looked up from germline, CDR1 is SQVTM and CDR2 is ANQGSEA. The CDR3 consists of 12 residues. The V and J ends lost 7 bases and 8 bases respectively, with 17 bases between them. The CDR3 DNA is TGCAGCGCTCAGGAGGGAGAAAGCGGCTACACCTTC. It translates to CSAQEGESGYTF.

This chain links TRBV9 with TRBJ1-1; maybe TRBD1 (5 bases). V was pared by 3 bases and J by 2 bases, with 11 bases between. The CDR3 has 14 residues. Germline CDR1 SGDLS, CDR2 YYNGEE. CDR3 sequence (DNA): TGTGCCAGCAGCGCGCTCGGGGGAAACACTGAAGCTTTCTTT. This sequence encodes CASSALGGNTEAFF.

CDR3: CASRGGLAGRECTGELFF. In nucleotides, the CDR3 is TGCGCCAGCAGGGGGGGACTAGCGGGAAGGGAGTGCACCGGGGAGCTGTTTTTT. The chain recombines TRBV10-1 with TRBJ2-2; 13 bases match TRBD2. J gave up 4 bases and V 6 bases, and 11 bases lay outside the gene matches. Germline lookup yields CDR1 WNHNN and CDR2 SYGVQD (reference sequence). CDR3 size: 18 residues.

The chain links TRBV6-5 to TRBJ2-6; a possible D gene is TRBD1 (5 bases). Germline values: CDR1 MNHEY, CDR2 SVGAGI. The CDR3 is made up of 15 amino acids. Deletions cut 6 bases from V and 0 bases from J, with 9 bases between. The CDR3 bases are TGTGCCAGCAGCCTGACAGTCTCTGGGGCCAACGTCCTGACTTTC. Encoded protein: CASSLTVSGANVLTF.

This sequence joins TRBV7-6 and TRBJ2-1, with 8 bases fitting TRBD2. The ends lost 4 bases at V and 8 bases at J; junction bases unmatched: 7. CDR1 and CDR2 (germline): SGHVS, FNYEAQ. The CDR3 is 14 residues long. The chain's CDR3 is CASSSSGGRDEQFF. As DNA, the CDR3 is TGTGCCAGCAGCTCCAGCGGGGGCAGGGATGAGCAGTTCTTC.

The chain uses TRBV28 and TRBJ2-7, with 10 bases identical to TRBD2. Looked up from germline, CDR1 is MDHEN and CDR2 is SYDVKM. The CDR3 totals 15 residues. V shed 5 bases, J shed 4 bases, and the junction held 8 bases outside the gene matches. The CDR3 protein is CASSKNSGGQYEQYF. CDR3 in DNA: TGTGCCAGCAGTAAAAATAGCGGGGGGCAATACGAGCAGTACTTC.

The V and J genes are TRBV14 and TRBJ2-7; D perhaps matches TRBD1 (5 bases). Germline V CDR1 and CDR2: SGHDN, FVKESK. The V and J ends lost 1 base and 5 bases respectively, with 9 bases between them. The CDR3 length is 13 residues. The CDR3 region is CASSQVGRDEQYF. In DNA form, the CDR3 reads TGTGCCAGCAGCCAAGTTGGCAGGGACGAGCAGTACTTC.

The chain joins TRBV7-9 to TRBJ2-5; D call uncertain. V dropped 5 bases and J dropped 1 base, with 17 bases sitting between them. Germline assignment: CDR1 SEHNR and CDR2 FQNEAQ (reference sequence). CDR3 length: 16 amino acids. CDR3 nucleotide sequence: TGTGCCAGCAGCCCCCCCGTGGTCCTAGTCCAAGAGACCCAGTACTTC. This encodes CASSPPVVLVQETQYF.

This clone was counted at least ten times. This rearrangement joins TRBV18 to TRBJ2-5, with TRBD2 matching over 15 bases. The CDR3 sequence is 16 residues long. After removal of 1 base from V and 3 bases from J, the junction contained 0 bases not matched to a gene. Per the germline V gene, CDR1 is KGHSH and CDR2 is LQKENI. This CDR3 reads CASSPRTSGGEETQYF. The DNA of the CDR3 is TGTGCCAGCTCACCACGGACTAGCGGGGGGGAAGAGACCCAGTACTTC.

This clone was detected only a few times. V is TRBV29-1 and J is TRBJ1-1; 10 bases agree with TRBD1. V lost 5 bases to trimming and J lost 8 bases; unmatched junction nucleotides: 2. This CDR3 region has 11 residues. CDR1 and CDR2 from the germline V gene are SQVTM and ANQGSEA. The CDR3 spells CSVPGQGEAFF. The CDR3 coding sequence is TGCAGCGTTCCGGGACAGGGGGAAGCTTTCTTT.

This clone was picked up a small number of times. For the CDR3, the DNA is TGTGCCATCAGTGAAGGAGGGGGCCCCTACGAGCAGTACTTC. Protein: CAISEGGGPYEQYF. The chain links TRBV10-3 to TRBJ2-7; perhaps TRBD1 as D (7 bases). V was cut by 3 bases and J by 2 bases, with 11 bases left in between. Germline V gives CDR1 ENHRY, CDR2 SYGVKD. CDR3 length equals 14 residues.

This rearrangement joins TRBV2 to TRBJ2-1, with TRBD2 identical over 8 bases. The J segment lost 6 bases and the V segment lost 8 bases, leaving 9 bases of the junction unmatched. CDR3 length: 14 residues. Germline CDR1 SNHLY, CDR2 FYNNEI. DNA of the CDR3: TGTGCCAGCCTCTCCCTGAGCGGGAGCAATGAGCAGTTCTTC. Translating it yields CASLSLSGSNEQFF.

The rearrangement joins TRBV4-3 to TRBJ2-3; TRBD2 matches at 9 bases. The J segment lost 5 bases and the V segment lost 0 bases, leaving 9 bases of the junction unmatched. From germline, CDR1 is LGHNA and CDR2 YSLEER. CDR3 length equals 17 residues. The CDR3 sequence: CASSQDLGGRAKDTQYF. The CDR3 coding sequence is TGCGCCAGCAGCCAAGATCTTGGCGGGAGGGCCAAAGATACGCAGTATTTT.

This chain joins TRBV15 and TRBJ1-1; possibly TRBD1 for D (5 bases). With 6 bases removed from V and 4 bases from J, the gap between germline ends came to 15 bases. CDR1 and CDR2 from the germline V gene are LNHNV and YYDKDF (reference sequence). The CDR3 runs 14 residues. For the CDR3, the DNA is TGTGCCACCAGGGGTGTGGGAGGGGTCACTGAAGCTTTCTTT. Translation: CATRGVGGVTEAFF. Full variable domain (remainder filled in from reference TRBV15 and TRBJ1-1): DAMVIQNPRYQVTQFGKPVTLSCSQTLNHNVMYWYQQKSSQAPKLLFHYYDKDFNNEADTPDNFQSRRPNTSFCFLDIRSPGLGDTAMYLCATRGVGGVTEAFFGQGTRLTVV.

The chain uses TRBV9 and TRBJ1-1, with unresolved D. Trimming removed 0 bases at V and 2 bases at J, with 14 bases between. The CDR3 spans 16 residues. The germline gives CDR1 SGDLS, CDR2 YYNGEE. The CDR3 spells CASSVESEGGNTEAFF. CDR3 bases: TGTGCCAGCAGCGTAGAATCGGAGGGCGGAAACACTGAAGCTTTCTTT.

This rearrangement joins TRBV7-3 to TRBJ2-3; 8 positions match TRBD2. Germline CDR1 SGHTA, CDR2 FQGTGA. Unmatched junction bases numbered 8, after V lost 5 bases and J lost 4 bases. This CDR3 has 15 amino acids. CDR3 DNA sequence: TGTGCCAGCAGCCAAGACGGGGGGGCCGCAGATACGCAGTATTTT. This translates into CASSQDGGAADTQYF. Supplemented by reference TRBV7-3 and TRBJ2-3, the full variable domain reads GAGVSQTPSNKVTEKGKYVELRCDPISGHTALYWYRQSLGQGPEFLIYFQGTGAADDSGLPNDRFFAVRPEGSVSTLKIQRTERGDSAVYLCASSQDGGAADTQYFGPGTRLTVL.

This chain joins TRBV5-5 and TRBJ1-6; TRBD1 agrees at 8 bases. This CDR3 contains 15 residues. J was trimmed by 8 bases and V by 2 bases; bases with no gene match: 6. Germline CDR1 is SGHKS and CDR2 is YYEKEE (reference sequence). The CDR3 sequence: CASSFQTGDDSPLHF. For the CDR3, the DNA is TGTGCCAGCAGCTTCCAGACAGGGGATGATTCACCCCTCCACTTT.

The chain couples TRBV5-1 to TRBJ2-1; TRBD2 might be the D (6 bases). The CDR3 sequence is 17 residues long. The V end was cut by 0 bases, the J end by 7 bases, with 20 bases between. Germline CDR1 reads SGHRS; CDR2 reads YFSETQ. DNA of the CDR3: TGCGCCAGCAGCTTGGCCCCTAGTGCGGGATTAAGGAATGAGCAGTTCTTC. It translates to CASSLAPSAGLRNEQFF.

The V gene is TRBV4-3, the J gene TRBJ2-5; the match to TRBD2 covers 11 bases. J was trimmed by 5 bases and V by 1 base; bases with no gene match: 6. The CDR3 extends over 16 amino acids. Germline V gene lookup returns CDR1 LGHNA and CDR2 YSLEER. In DNA, the CDR3 is TGCGCCAGCAGCCAAGGAACGGCTAGCGGGAGGGAGACCCAGTACTTC. It encodes CASSQGTASGRETQYF.

This clone was seen more than once but under ten times. The chain is built from TRBV9 and TRBJ2-3; D is possibly TRBD2 (6 bases). This CDR3 is 14 amino acids long. In germline, CDR1 is SGDLS, CDR2 YYNGEE. Trimming removed 0 bases from V and 7 bases from J, with 12 bases in between. CDR3 loop: CASSVETGGNTQYF. The CDR3 region has the DNA TGTGCCAGCAGCGTAGAAACCGGAGGGAATACGCAGTATTTT.

This chain connects TRBV30 to TRBJ2-1; possibly TRBD2 for D (5 bases). Deletions cut 5 bases from V and 4 bases from J, with 9 bases between. Looked up from germline, CDR1 is GTSNPN and CDR2 is SVGIG (reference sequence). The CDR3 is 12 amino acids. CDR3 nucleotides: TGTGCCTGGGGACCGGGGTACAATGAGCAGTTCTTC. Encoded protein: CAWGPGYNEQFF. Supplemented by reference TRBV30 and TRBJ2-1, the full variable domain reads SQTIHQWPATLVQPVGSPLSLECTVEGTSNPNLYWYRQAAGRGLQLLFYSVGIGQISSEVPQNLSASRPQDRQFILSSKKLLLSDSGFYLCAWGPGYNEQFFGPGTRLTVL.

As DNA, the CDR3 is TGTGCCAGCTCACCGGCGATGACAGGCGTGAACACTGAAGCTTTCTTT. It codes for CASSPAMTGVNTEAFF. The V gene is TRBV18, the J gene TRBJ1-1; D is perhaps TRBD1 (6 bases). Germline assignment: CDR1 KGHSH and CDR2 LQKENI. This CDR3 is built from 16 residues. The V gene lost 3 bases and the J gene lost 0 bases, with 14 bases spanning the gap. Full variable domain (remainder filled in from reference TRBV18 and TRBJ1-1): NAGVMQNPRHLVRRRGQEARLRCSPMKGHSHVYWYRQLPEEGLKFMVYLQKENIIDESGMPKERFSAEFPKEGPSILRIQQVVRGDSAAYFCASSPAMTGVNTEAFFGQGTRLTVV.

Comment on this clone: One end of the junction varies from germline; a read error may be responsible. This rearrangement joins TRBV14 to TRBJ1-2; 8 positions agree with TRBD1. Germline loops: CDR1 SGHDN, CDR2 FVKESK. The CDR3 loop spans 15 amino acids. In DNA form, the CDR3 reads TGTGCCAGCAGCCAAGCAGGGGGCGCCGTGTATGGCTACCCCTTC. The encoded protein is CASSQAGGAVYGYPF.